This TCR beta chain was recorded in a study of identical twins. TCRdb processed the 5' RACE reads anew with MiXCR; each CDR3 protein has one entry. Of hundreds of thousands of distinct CDR3 sequences listed, roughly 20% are singletons. With 5 bases removed from V and 2 bases from J, the gap between germline ends came to 22 bases. This CDR3 comprises 17 residues. The germline V gene encodes CDR1 SGHTA and CDR2 FQGNSA. The same data also went into a second study, on T cells expressing NK-cell markers. That report notes: Sorted CD3+CD56-NKG2C+, CD3+CD56+NKG2C+ and CD3+CD56+NKG2C- T cells supplied the TCR beta repertoires. The CD3+CD56-NKG2C+ fraction was also led by these clonotypes in several donors.

V and J are TRBV7-2 and TRBJ2-7; possible D gene TRBD2, 6 bases. The source material was PBMCs. This clonotype was obtained from a woman under 30 in good health. In nucleotides, the CDR3 is TGTGCCAGCAGCGGTTACCTTCCGGGACTGGTCGCCTACGAGCAGTACTTC. Translation gives CASSGYLPGLVAYEQYF.